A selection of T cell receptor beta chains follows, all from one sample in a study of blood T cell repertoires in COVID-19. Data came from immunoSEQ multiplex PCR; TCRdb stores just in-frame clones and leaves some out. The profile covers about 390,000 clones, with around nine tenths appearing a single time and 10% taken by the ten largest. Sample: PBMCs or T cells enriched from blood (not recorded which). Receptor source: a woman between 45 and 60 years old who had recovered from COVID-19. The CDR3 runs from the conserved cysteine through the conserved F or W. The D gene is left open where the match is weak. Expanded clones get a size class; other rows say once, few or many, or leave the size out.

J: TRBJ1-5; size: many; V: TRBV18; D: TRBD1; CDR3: CASSPRTGADQPQHF; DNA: TGTGCCAGCTCACCGCGGACAGGGGCGGATCAGCCCCAGCATTTT
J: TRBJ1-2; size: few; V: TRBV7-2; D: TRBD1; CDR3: CASSPPPGQGRNGYTF; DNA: TGTGCCAGCAGCCCACCCCCGGGACAGGGGAGGAACGGCTACACCTTC
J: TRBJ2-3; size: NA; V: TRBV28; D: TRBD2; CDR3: CASSYPSASGGRNTQYF; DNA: TGTGCCAGCAGTTACCCCTCCGCTAGCGGGGGGAGGAATACGCAGTATTTT
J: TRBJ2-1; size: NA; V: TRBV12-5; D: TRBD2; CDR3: CASGPPSGGALNEQFF; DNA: TGTGCTAGTGGCCCCCCTAGCGGGGGGGCATTAAATGAGCAGTTCTTC
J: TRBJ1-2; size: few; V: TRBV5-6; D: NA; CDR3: CASSLVGGEYGYTF; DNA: TGTGCCAGCAGCTTGGTAGGGGGAGAATATGGCTACACCTTC
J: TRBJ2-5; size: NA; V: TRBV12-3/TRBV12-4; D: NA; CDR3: CASSFTRQETQYF; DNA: TGTGCCAGCAGTTTTACCAGGCAAGAGACCCAGTACTTC
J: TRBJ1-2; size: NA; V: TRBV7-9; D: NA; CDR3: CASSPTIRTDGDGYTF; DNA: TGTGCCAGCAGCCCTACCATTAGGACAGACGGGGATGGCTACACCTTC
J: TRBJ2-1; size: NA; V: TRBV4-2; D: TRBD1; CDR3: CASSQFTGTGTYNEQFF; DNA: TGTGCCAGCAGCCAATTCACCGGGACAGGGACCTACAATGAGCAGTTCTTC
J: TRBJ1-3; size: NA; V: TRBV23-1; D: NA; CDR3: CASTILTEGFSGNTIYF; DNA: TGCGCCAGCACCATTCTGACGGAGGGATTCTCTGGAAACACCATATATTTT
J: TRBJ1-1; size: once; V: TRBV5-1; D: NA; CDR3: CASSERGSTEAFF; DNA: TGCGCCTCTTCCGAAAGGGGTTCCACTGAAGCTTTCTTT
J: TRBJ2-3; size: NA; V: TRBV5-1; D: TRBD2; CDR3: CASSRGGGASDTQYF; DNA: TGCGCCAGCAGCAGAGGCGGGGGGGCATCAGATACGCAGTATTTT
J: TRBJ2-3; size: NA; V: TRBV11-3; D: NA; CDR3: CASSFGTDTQYF; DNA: TGTGCCAGCAGCTTCGGGACAGATACGCAGTATTTT
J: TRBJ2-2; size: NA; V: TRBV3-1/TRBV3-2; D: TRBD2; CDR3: CASSQAGGATGELFF; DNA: TGTGCCAGCAGCCAAGCGGGGGGGGCCACCGGGGAGCTGTTTTTT
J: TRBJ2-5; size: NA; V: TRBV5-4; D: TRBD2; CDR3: CASSLISSSGAYQETQYF; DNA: TGTGCCAGCAGCTTGATTAGTTCTAGCGGGGCCTACCAAGAGACCCAGTACTTC
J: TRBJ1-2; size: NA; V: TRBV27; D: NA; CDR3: CASSFNRVYGYTF; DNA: TGTGCCAGCAGTTTCAACAGGGTCTATGGCTACACCTTC
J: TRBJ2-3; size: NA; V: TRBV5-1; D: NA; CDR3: CASSPYSQVTDTQYF; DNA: TGCGCCAGCAGCCCGTACTCACAGGTCACAGATACGCAGTATTTT
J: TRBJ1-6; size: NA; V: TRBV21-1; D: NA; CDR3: CASSYLWGVGPSSPLHF; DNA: TGTGCCAGCAGTTACCTCTGGGGCGTAGGGCCCTCTTCACCCCTCCACTTT
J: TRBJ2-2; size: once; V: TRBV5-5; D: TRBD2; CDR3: CASSLSGGLYTGELFF; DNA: TGTGCCAGCAGCTTGAGCGGGGGGCTATACACCGGGGAGCTGTTTTTT
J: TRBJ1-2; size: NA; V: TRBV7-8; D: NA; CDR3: CASSLRGVGGGYTF; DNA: TGTGCCAGCAGCTTAAGGGGCGTTGGTGGTGGCTACACCTTC
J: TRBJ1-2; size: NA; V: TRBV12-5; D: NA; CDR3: CASGSTGDNYGYTF; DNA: TGTGCTAGTGGTTCGACAGGAGATAACTATGGCTACACCTTC
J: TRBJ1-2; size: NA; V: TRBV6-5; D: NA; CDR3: CASRSSYGYTF; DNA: TGTGCCAGCAGAAGCTCCTATGGCTACACCTTC
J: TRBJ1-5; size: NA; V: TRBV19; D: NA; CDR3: CASSIMAFGGNRYQPQHF; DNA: TGTGCCAGTAGTATAATGGCCTTTGGAGGGAATCGCTATCAGCCCCAGCATTTT
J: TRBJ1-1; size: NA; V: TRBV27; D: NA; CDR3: CASSSNRRATNTEAFF; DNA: TGTGCCAGCAGTTCCAATAGGAGAGCAACGAACACTGAAGCTTTCTTT
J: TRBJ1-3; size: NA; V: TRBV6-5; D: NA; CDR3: CASSSGGRLAGNTIYF; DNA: TGTGCCAGCAGTTCGGGGGGGCGCTTGGCTGGAAACACCATATATTTT
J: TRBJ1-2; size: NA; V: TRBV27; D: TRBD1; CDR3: CASSFFETRDRDTFGYTF; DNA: TGTGCCAGCAGTTTTTTCGAAACCCGGGACAGGGATACCTTTGGCTACACCTTC
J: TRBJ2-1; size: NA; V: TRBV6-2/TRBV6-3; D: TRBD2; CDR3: CASSPLASSGGGGEQFF; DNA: TGTGCCAGCAGCCCTCTCGCTAGTAGCGGGGGGGGAGGTGAGCAGTTCTTC
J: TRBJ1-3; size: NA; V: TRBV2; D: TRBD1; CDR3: CASNFGTLGTGEHTIYF; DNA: TGTGCCAGCAATTTCGGGACTTTGGGGACAGGGGAACACACCATATATTTT
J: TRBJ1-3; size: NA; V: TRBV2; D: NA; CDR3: CASSAGSSGNTIYF; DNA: TGTGCCAGCAGTGCGGGGTCGTCTGGAAACACCATATATTTT
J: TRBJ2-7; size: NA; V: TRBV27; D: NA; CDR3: CASRAGTVSYEQYF; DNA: TGTGCCAGCAGGGCGGGGACGGTCTCCTACGAGCAGTACTTC
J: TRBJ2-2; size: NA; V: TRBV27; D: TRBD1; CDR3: CASRPGTDNTGELFF; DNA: TGTGCCAGCAGACCCGGGACAGACAACACCGGGGAGCTGTTTTTT
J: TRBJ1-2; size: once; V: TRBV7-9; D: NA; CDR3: CASSLDSLYGYTF; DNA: TGTGCCAGCAGCTTAGATAGCCTATACGGCTACACCTTC
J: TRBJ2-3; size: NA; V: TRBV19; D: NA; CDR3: CASSPGGSYTDTQYF; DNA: TGTGCCAGTAGTCCTGGGGGGTCCTACACAGATACGCAGTATTTT
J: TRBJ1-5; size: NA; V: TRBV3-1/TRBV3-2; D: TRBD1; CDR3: CASSQAGQGAGNQPQHF; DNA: TGTGCCAGCAGCCAAGCGGGACAGGGGGCCGGCAATCAGCCCCAGCATTTT
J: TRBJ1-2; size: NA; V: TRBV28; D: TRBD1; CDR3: CASSLGQGVYGYTF; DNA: TGTGCCAGCAGTTTAGGACAGGGTGTCTATGGCTACACCTTC
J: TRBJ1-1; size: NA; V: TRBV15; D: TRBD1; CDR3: CATSRYGRGNVMNTEAFF; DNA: TGTGCCACCAGCAGATATGGCAGGGGGAATGTAATGAACACTGAAGCTTTCTTT
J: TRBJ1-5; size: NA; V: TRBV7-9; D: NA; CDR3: CASSLSGITQHF; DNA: TGTGCCAGCAGCTTATCAGGGATTACCCAGCATTTT
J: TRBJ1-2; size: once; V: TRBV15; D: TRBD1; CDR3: CATSQGGDRGLRGYTF; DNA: TGTGCCACCAGCCAGGGAGGGGACAGGGGGCTGAGGGGCTACACCTTC
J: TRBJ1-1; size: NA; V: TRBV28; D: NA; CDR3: CASSFRNTEAFF; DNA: TGTGCCAGCAGTTTCCGGAACACTGAAGCTTTCTTT
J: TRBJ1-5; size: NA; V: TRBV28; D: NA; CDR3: CASGGGSSGNQPQHF; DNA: TGTGCCAGCGGGGGAGGGAGTTCGGGCAATCAGCCCCAGCATTTT
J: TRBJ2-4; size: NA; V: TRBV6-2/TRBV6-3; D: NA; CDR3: CASSYPGAGIQYF; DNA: TGTGCCAGCAGTTACCCCGGGGCGGGAATTCAGTACTTC
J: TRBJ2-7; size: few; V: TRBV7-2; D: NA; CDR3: CASSERQDSYEQYF; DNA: TGTGCCAGCAGCGAACGACAGGACTCCTACGAGCAGTACTTC
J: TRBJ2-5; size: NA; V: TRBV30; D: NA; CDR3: CAWSVRGAGETQYF; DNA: TGTGCCTGGAGTGTACGGGGGGCAGGAGAGACCCAGTACTTC
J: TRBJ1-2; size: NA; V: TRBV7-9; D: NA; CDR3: CASSLTMKGYTF; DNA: TGTGCCAGCAGCTTAACTATGAAAGGCTACACCTTC
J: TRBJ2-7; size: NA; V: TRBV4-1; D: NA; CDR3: CASSPRDSTYEQYF; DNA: TGCGCCAGCAGCCCCCGGGACTCTACCTACGAGCAGTACTTC
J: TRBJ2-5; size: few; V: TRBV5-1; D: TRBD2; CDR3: CASSLVGSSGGNQETQYF; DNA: TGCGCCAGCAGCTTGGTGGGGTCTAGCGGGGGTAACCAAGAGACCCAGTACTTC